Detailed here is one T cell receptor (beta chain). Its antigen is undetermined. The repertoire was sequenced with immunoSEQ multiplex PCR; TCRdb's copy has only in-frame clones and lacks some. The sample contains about 130,000 clones, around 92% of which appear only once. This record comes from a study of cytomegalovirus exposure and HLA in healthy donors. General study results and limits: Rare TCR sequences predominated, though certain public TCRs were found in many donors. In vitro assays verified that a few CMV-associated chains recognized CMV antigens specifically.

The junction had 2 bases not matched to a gene; V was cut back by 5 bases and J by 1 base. Germline V gives CDR1 SGHVS, CDR2 FNYEAQ. This CDR3 has 17 residues. The origin of this receptor is a man under 40 in good health and CMV-seronegative. The sample consisted of PBMCs. V and J are TRBV7-6 and TRBJ2-6, with 13 bases fitting TRBD2. In DNA form, the CDR3 reads TGTGCCAGCAGCACTAGCGGGGGGGCGTCTGGGGCCAACGTCCTGACTTTC. This sequence encodes CASSTSGGASGANVLTF.